A single sample gave rise to the 26 T cell receptor beta chains below, sequenced in a study of vaccination and CD4 T cells after COVID-19 (dated 2022 in TCRdb). These receptors have no known antigen. The treatment or condition label of this sample denotes: approximately 11-day PBMC culture with coronavirus spike peptide pools or control peptides (ViraFEST assay). Library preparation was by PCR. Sequencing relied on an Illumina iSeq 100. DNA from cultured CD4+ T cells underwent TCR sequencing with the Oncomine TCR Beta short-read assay at the Johns Hopkins FTIC core. TCRdb cleaned the public reads at Q25 with fastp, built clones with MiXCR and kept in-frame beta chains. Rows merge per CDR3 protein into single entries with the most common DNA and genes. This sample holds under 25,000 distinct CDR3 sequences; under 65% were observed only once. The ten largest account for roughly 13% of the sample. The material sequenced was CD4+ T cells from blood, cultured in vitro, taken after SARS-CoV-2 vaccination. The origin of the receptors is a human donor who received a COVID-19 vaccine.

The chain has TRBV25-1 and TRBJ2-6; tentative D call: TRBD1 (5 bases). Trimming took off 1 base at V and 7 bases at J, with 11 bases between the two ends. The CDR3 is 15 amino acids. The V gene's germline CDR1 is MGHDK and CDR2 SYGVNS. The CDR3, as DNA: TGTGCCAGCAGTGAATTTGTAGGGGTAGCCAACGTCCTGACTTTC. It is translated as CASSEFVGVANVLTF.

The rearrangement uses TRBV20-1 and TRBJ2-5, with 7 bases identical to TRBD2. Germline CDR1 and CDR2: DFQATT and SNEGSKA (reference sequence). The CDR3 extends over 12 amino acids. Germline trimming cut 3 bases from V and 5 bases from J; bases unmatched to any gene: 3. CDR3 sequence reads: CSASLGGETQYF. CDR3 nucleotide sequence: TGCAGTGCTAGTCTGGGGGGGGAGACCCAGTACTTC.

This clonotype was detected a few times. V usage is TRBV30 and J usage is TRBJ1-5, with D unresolved. The CDR3 extends over 13 amino acids. V lost 0 bases and J lost 3, with 6 bases in between. In germline, CDR1 is GTSNPN, CDR2 SVGIG (reference sequence). The CDR3 DNA reads TGTGCCTGGAGTGTACAGAACAATCAGCCCCAGCATTTT. Its protein product is CAWSVQNNQPQHF.

This clonotype was picked up one time. The V call is TRBV19, the J call TRBJ1-6; 7 nucleotides match TRBD1. This CDR3 is built from 13 residues. V lost 10 bases, J lost 7 bases, and 7 bases stayed unmatched. The germline gives CDR1 LNHDA, CDR2 SQIVND (reference sequence). The CDR3 sequence: CATSGTENSPLHF. As DNA, the CDR3 is TGTGCCACCTCCGGGACAGAGAATTCACCCCTCCACTTT.

V gene TRBV20-1 combines with J gene TRBJ2-4; 14 bases agree with TRBD2. Per the germline V gene, CDR1 is DFQATT and CDR2 is SNEGSKA (reference sequence). This CDR3 is 14 amino acids long. The J segment lost 4 bases and the V segment lost 6 bases, leaving 2 bases of the junction unmatched. The CDR3 region is CSARTSGGKNIQYF. Written as DNA, the CDR3 is TGCAGTGCGAGGACTAGCGGGGGGAAAAACATTCAGTACTTC.

The chain links TRBV10-1 to TRBJ2-3; D may be TRBD2 (5 bases). The V gene's germline CDR1 is WNHNN and CDR2 SYGVQD (reference sequence). The V end was cut by 3 bases, the J end by 3 bases, with 16 bases between. CDR3 size: 16 residues. The CDR3 loop is CASSEWIGETTDTQYF. Here the CDR3 DNA reads TGCGCCAGCAGTGAATGGATCGGGGAGACTACAGATACGCAGTATTTT.

V is TRBV2 and J is TRBJ2-7, with 10 bases lining up with TRBD2. The V and J ends lost 1 base and 6 bases, in that order; junction bases with no gene match: 0. The CDR3 length is 13 residues. Germline lookup yields CDR1 SNHLY and CDR2 FYNNEI. CDR3 nucleotide sequence: TGTGCCAGCAGTGAAGTAGCGGGGGGCGAGCAGTACTTC. It encodes CASSEVAGGEQYF.

This chain uses TRBV25-1 with TRBJ1-6, with D perhaps TRBD1 (6 bases). The CDR3 is 14 amino acids. V was clipped by 3 bases and J by 9 bases, with 12 bases between them. Germline V gene lookup returns CDR1 MGHDK and CDR2 SYGVNS. The CDR3 is CASSDYRVFSPLHF. The CDR3 DNA is TGTGCCAGCAGTGATTACAGGGTTTTTTCACCCCTCCACTTT.

CDR3 DNA: TGTGCCAGCAGCCAAGATCTCTCGGTAGATACGCAGTATTTT. This codes for CASSQDLSVDTQYF. The chain uses TRBV3-1 and TRBJ2-3, with unresolved D. The CDR3 extends over 14 amino acids. From germline, CDR1 is LGHDT and CDR2 YNNKEL (reference sequence). The V gene lost 0 bases and the J gene lost 5 bases, with 9 bases spanning the gap.

This sequence joins TRBV30 and TRBJ1-1, with TRBD1 identical over 7 bases. Germline lookup yields CDR1 GTSNPN and CDR2 SVGIG (reference sequence). The CDR3 is made up of 13 amino acids. The junction had 8 bases not matched to a gene; V was cut back by 7 bases and J by 3 bases. The DNA of the CDR3 is TGTGCCTTTGACAGGGTCCGGTACACTGAAGCTTTCTTT. Its translation: CAFDRVRYTEAFF.

This clonotype was counted a few times. In DNA form, the CDR3 reads TGTGCCACACTAGAGGAGGGGGCTTCCATCTACGAGCAGTACTTC. Translated, it gives CATLEEGASIYEQYF. The chain is built from TRBV10-3 and TRBJ2-7, with D perhaps TRBD1 (7 bases). Per the germline V gene, CDR1 is ENHRY and CDR2 is SYGVKD. Trimming took 10 bases from V and 3 from J, leaving 22 bases between them. CDR3 length equals 15 residues.

The chain joins TRBV7-3 to TRBJ2-3; D possibly corresponds to TRBD2 (6 bases). Per the germline V gene, CDR1 is SGHTA and CDR2 is FQGTGA. The V and J ends lost 3 bases and 5 bases respectively, with 12 bases between them. The CDR3 extends over 14 amino acids. CDR3 region: CASSFRAGGDTQYF. DNA for the CDR3: TGTGCCAGCAGCTTCCGAGCGGGTGGAGATACGCAGTATTTT.

The V and J genes are TRBV20-1 and TRBJ2-5, with D perhaps given as TRBD1 or TRBD2 (6 bases each). Germline V gene lookup returns CDR1 DFQATT and CDR2 SNEGSKA (reference sequence). The length of the CDR3 is 13 residues. The V end lost 2 bases, the J end lost 4 bases, and 11 bases lay between the germline ends. CDR3 protein: CSARSGALETQYF. CDR3 nucleotides: TGCAGTGCTAGATCGGGGGCTTTAGAGACCCAGTACTTC.

The chain uses TRBV6-2 or TRBV6-3 and TRBJ1-1; D unresolved. CDR1 and CDR2 from the germline V gene are MNHEY and SVGEGT. This CDR3 has 14 amino acids. V lost 6 bases and J lost 6, with 17 bases in between. Here the CDR3 reads CASRIDGTRPEAFF. DNA for the CDR3: TGTGCCAGCAGGATCGACGGAACAAGGCCTGAAGCTTTCTTT.

The gene calls are TRBV12-3 or TRBV12-4 and TRBJ2-2; a weak D match, TRBD2 (7 bases). Trimming stripped 4 bases from V and 3 bases from J, with 12 bases between. This CDR3 is 15 amino acids long. CDR3 residues: CASSSRGGDTGELFF. CDR3 sequence (DNA): TGTGCCAGCAGTTCCCGAGGGGGGGACACCGGGGAGCTGTTTTTT.

The CDR3 nucleotides read TGTGCCAGCAGTCCAACAGGGTCCGATACGCAGTATTTT. This codes for CASSPTGSDTQYF. J is TRBJ2-3 and V is TRBV12-3 or TRBV12-4; D may be TRBD1 (6 bases). The germline V and J ends were trimmed by 5 bases and 6 bases, with 12 bases remaining between them. This CDR3 has 13 residues.

This clonotype appeared a few times. The genes are TRBV2 and TRBJ1-2; 11 bases agree with TRBD1. V shed 4 bases and J 6 bases; nucleotides not matched to a gene: 4. The germline gives CDR1 SNHLY, CDR2 FYNNEI. The CDR3 runs 14 residues. CDR3 in DNA: TGTGCCAGCAGTGGGGGGACAGGGGGAAATGGCTACACCTTC. This sequence encodes CASSGGTGGNGYTF.

V gene TRBV30 combines with J gene TRBJ1-5, with D possibly TRBD1 on 5 matching bases. CDR1 and CDR2 from the germline V gene are GTSNPN and SVGIG (reference sequence). This CDR3 comprises 14 residues. V was shortened by 2 bases and J by 6 bases, with 14 bases between the two germline ends. The DNA of the CDR3 is TGTGCCTGGAGTAGGGGAGGGTGGGGTCAGCCCCAGCATTTT. Translation: CAWSRGGWGQPQHF.

This clonotype was detected only a few times. V usage is TRBV27 and J usage is TRBJ2-5; D is possibly TRBD1 (5 bases). CDR3 length equals 15 residues. Germline CDR1 MNHEY, CDR2 SMNVEV (reference sequence). Trimming cost V 5 bases and J 1 base, with 14 bases left between them. This CDR3 is CASSTQGVAQETQYF. The CDR3 region has the DNA TGTGCCAGCAGTACCCAAGGGGTTGCCCAAGAGACCCAGTACTTC.

This clonotype was seen a handful of times. V usage is TRBV2 and J usage is TRBJ2-6, with D perhaps matching TRBD1 (6 bases). Per germline, CDR1 SNHLY and CDR2 FYNNEI. Trimming took 6 bases from V and 0 from J, leaving 15 bases between them. The CDR3 spans 17 residues. The CDR3 sequence: CASSRQGSYSGANVLTF. CDR3 DNA sequence: TGTGCCAGCAGCCGGCAGGGGTCCTACTCTGGGGCCAACGTCCTGACTTTC.

This clonotype was seen a single time. The chain combines TRBV15 with TRBJ1-4; D not certain. Germline V gene data show CDR1 as LNHNV and CDR2 as YYDKDF (reference sequence). Trimming pared 2 bases from V and 0 bases from J, leaving 4 bases between. This CDR3 region has 14 residues. Here the CDR3 DNA reads TGTGCCACCAGCAGATCGGCAACTAATGAAAAACTGTTTTTT. Translation: CATSRSATNEKLFF. The full variable domain, rest sourced from reference TRBV15 and TRBJ1-4, is DAMVIQNPRYQVTQFGKPVTLSCSQTLNHNVMYWYQQKSSQAPKLLFHYYDKDFNNEADTPDNFQSRRPNTSFCFLDIRSPGLGDTAMYLCATSRSATNEKLFFGSGTQLSVL.

This chain connects TRBV19 to TRBJ1-1, with D uncertain. The germline CDR1 and CDR2 sequences are LNHDA and SQIVND (reference sequence). Between the trimmed V and J ends, which lost 1 base and 2 bases, there was a span of 8 bases. This CDR3 has 14 amino acids. CDR3 in DNA: TGTGCCAGTAGTATAGGGACCCGTAACACTGAAGCTTTCTTT. This codes for CASSIGTRNTEAFF.

This clonotype was detected only a few times. CDR3 nucleotides: TGTGCCAGTAGTCCCGGGACAGGGGTTATTCAGCCCCAGCATTTT. Translating gives CASSPGTGVIQPQHF. The gene calls are TRBV19 and TRBJ1-5; the match to TRBD1 covers 10 bases. CDR3 length equals 15 residues. Trimming at V came to 5 bases and at J to 6 bases, leaving 7 bases not matched to a gene. Germline CDR1 and CDR2: LNHDA and SQIVND (reference sequence). Combining the CDR3 with reference TRBV19 and TRBJ1-5 gives the whole variable domain DGGITQSPKYLFRKEGQNVTLSCEQNLNHDAMYWYRQDPGQGLRLIYYSQIVNDFQKGDIAEGYSVSREKKESFPLTVTSAQKNPTAFYLCASSPGTGVIQPQHFGDGTRLSIL.

J is TRBJ1-2 and V is TRBV19; D might be TRBD1 (5 bases). There are 12 residues in the CDR3. V was pared by 6 bases and J by 5 bases, with 10 bases between. The germline V gene encodes CDR1 LNHDA and CDR2 SQIVND (reference sequence). CDR3 sequence: CASRNTGYGYTF. The CDR3 DNA sequence: TGTGCCAGTAGGAACACAGGTTATGGCTACACCTTC.

This chain connects TRBV6-5 to TRBJ1-1; tentatively, D is TRBD1 (6 bases). V lost 0 bases and J 0 bases, leaving 14 bases between the germline ends. Germline CDR1 and CDR2: MNHEY and SVGAGI. The CDR3 loop spans 17 amino acids. The CDR3 is CASSYSKGVQVNTEAFF. Written as DNA, the CDR3 is TGTGCCAGCAGTTACTCGAAGGGGGTTCAAGTGAACACTGAAGCTTTCTTT.

A few counts support this clonotype. The chain employs TRBV24-1 and TRBJ2-7; D may be TRBD2 (6 bases). Germline-derived CDR1 and CDR2 are KGHDR and SFDVKD. The CDR3 is 14 amino acids. Trimming removed 3 bases at V and 6 bases at J, with 14 bases between. CDR3 nucleotide sequence: TGTGCCACCAGTGATGGTTATCCCGGGGGCGAGCAGTACTTC. Translated: CATSDGYPGGEQYF.